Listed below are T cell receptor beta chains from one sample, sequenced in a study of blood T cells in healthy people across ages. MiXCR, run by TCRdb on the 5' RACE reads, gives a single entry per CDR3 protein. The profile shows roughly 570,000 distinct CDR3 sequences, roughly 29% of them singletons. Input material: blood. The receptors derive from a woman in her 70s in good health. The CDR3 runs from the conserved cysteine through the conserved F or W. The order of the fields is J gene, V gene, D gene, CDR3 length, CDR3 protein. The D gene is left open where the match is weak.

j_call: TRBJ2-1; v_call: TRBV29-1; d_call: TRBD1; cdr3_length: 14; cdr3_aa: CSVMGQGRYLEQFF
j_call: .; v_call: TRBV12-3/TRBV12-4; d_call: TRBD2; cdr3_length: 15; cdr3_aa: CASSLGLAHQGEQFF
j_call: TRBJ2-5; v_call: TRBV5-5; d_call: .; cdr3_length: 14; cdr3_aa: CASSQDGVIETQYF
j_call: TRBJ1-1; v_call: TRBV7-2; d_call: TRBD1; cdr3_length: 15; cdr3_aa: CASSPILQGLHDIDF
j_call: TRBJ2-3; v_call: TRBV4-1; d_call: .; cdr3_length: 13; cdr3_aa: CASRAHGTDTQYF
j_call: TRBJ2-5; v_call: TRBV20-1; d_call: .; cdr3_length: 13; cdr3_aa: CSARRGLGETQYF
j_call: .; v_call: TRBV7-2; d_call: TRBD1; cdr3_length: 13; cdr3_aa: CASSSQGSYEQYF
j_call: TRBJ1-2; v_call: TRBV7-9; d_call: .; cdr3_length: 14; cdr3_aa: CASSRDYPKRGYTF
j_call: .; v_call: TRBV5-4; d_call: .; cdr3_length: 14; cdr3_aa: CASSPRDLGNEQFF
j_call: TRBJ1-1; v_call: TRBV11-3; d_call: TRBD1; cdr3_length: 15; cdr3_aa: CASSSSQGGNTEAFF
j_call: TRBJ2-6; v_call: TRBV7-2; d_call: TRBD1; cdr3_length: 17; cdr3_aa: CASSSTGGTSGANVLTF
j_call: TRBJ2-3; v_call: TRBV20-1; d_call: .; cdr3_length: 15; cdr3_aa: CSARDSGAVADTQYF